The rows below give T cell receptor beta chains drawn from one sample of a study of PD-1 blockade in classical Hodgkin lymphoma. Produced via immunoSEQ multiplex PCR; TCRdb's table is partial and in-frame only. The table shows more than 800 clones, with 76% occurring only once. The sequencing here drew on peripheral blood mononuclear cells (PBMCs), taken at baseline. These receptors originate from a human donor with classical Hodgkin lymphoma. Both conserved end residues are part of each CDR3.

CDR3aa: CAWSAMGSDTGELFF
j_gene: TRBJ2-2
v_gene: TRBV30

CDR3aa: CAWSFWSRDSPLHF
j_gene: TRBJ1-6
v_gene: TRBV30

CDR3aa: CASSPSGRFNEQFF
j_gene: TRBJ2-1
v_gene: TRBV18

CDR3aa: CASSPGGTGVYEQYF
j_gene: TRBJ2-7
v_gene: TRBV5-1

CDR3aa: CASSLGNSNQPQHF
j_gene: TRBJ1-5
v_gene: TRBV7-9

CDR3aa: CASSQTAGDTEAFF
j_gene: TRBJ1-1
v_gene: TRBV23-1

CDR3aa: CATSSDYGTGQNNEQFF
j_gene: TRBJ2-1
v_gene: TRBV15

CDR3aa: CASSMSSRGSDTQYF
j_gene: TRBJ2-3
v_gene: TRBV19

CDR3aa: CASSSFRQGSGELFF
j_gene: TRBJ2-2
v_gene: TRBV7-2

CDR3aa: CAWNSGTLNSPLHF
j_gene: TRBJ1-6
v_gene: TRBV30

CDR3aa: CASRLAVTDTQYF
j_gene: TRBJ2-3
v_gene: TRBV28

CDR3aa: CASSWFSADSYEQYF
j_gene: TRBJ2-7
v_gene: TRBV28

CDR3aa: CASSHAELAGVNEQFF
j_gene: TRBJ2-1
v_gene: TRBV7-9

CDR3aa: CASSINGFPLETQYF
j_gene: TRBJ2-5
v_gene: TRBV19

CDR3aa: CASSLSPRGTDSPLHF
j_gene: TRBJ1-6
v_gene: TRBV27

CDR3aa: CSVEDLGALAGGGNEQFF
j_gene: TRBJ2-1
v_gene: TRBV29-1

CDR3aa: CASSSLRYEQYF
j_gene: TRBJ2-7
v_gene: TRBV28

CDR3aa: CASSPLDTSYEQYF
j_gene: TRBJ2-7
v_gene: TRBV18

CDR3aa: CACSDGLGGYTF
j_gene: TRBJ1-2
v_gene: TRBV30

CDR3aa: CASSQEVHGLGYEQYF
j_gene: TRBJ2-7
v_gene: TRBV4-2

CDR3aa: CASTKNPLAGGSYNEQFF
j_gene: TRBJ2-1
v_gene: TRBV7-2

CDR3aa: CASTPRAIYEQYF
j_gene: TRBJ2-7
v_gene: TRBV28

CDR3aa: CSVKHTLAQSRANVLTF
j_gene: TRBJ2-6
v_gene: TRBV29-1

CDR3aa: CASSGTSGVQETQYF
j_gene: TRBJ2-5
v_gene: TRBV5-4

CDR3aa: CASSLSTGTSIGTQYF
j_gene: TRBJ2-3
v_gene: TRBV28

CDR3aa: CASNLGLHGNTIYF
j_gene: TRBJ1-3
v_gene: TRBV2

CDR3aa: CASSLGRTGANGYTF
j_gene: TRBJ1-2
v_gene: TRBV11-2

CDR3aa: CATSRGTAQGYGYTF
j_gene: TRBJ1-2
v_gene: TRBV15

CDR3aa: CASSPTGGNTGELFF
j_gene: TRBJ2-2
v_gene: TRBV7-2

CDR3aa: CASSFRQPNQPQHF
j_gene: TRBJ1-5
v_gene: TRBV27

CDR3aa: CASSSVRDGRGQETQYF
j_gene: TRBJ2-5
v_gene: TRBV7-9

CDR3aa: CASSFSRDGYTF
j_gene: TRBJ1-2
v_gene: TRBV7-6

CDR3aa: CASRPRLSASTDTQYF
j_gene: TRBJ2-3
v_gene: TRBV11-2

CDR3aa: CASKGQGSSEQYF
j_gene: TRBJ2-7
v_gene: TRBV6-5

CDR3aa: CASSEVTGGTSPYNEQFF
j_gene: TRBJ2-1
v_gene: TRBV2

CDR3aa: CASSPISYNEQFF
j_gene: TRBJ2-1
v_gene: TRBV7-2

CDR3aa: CASIDRRSTDTQYF
j_gene: TRBJ2-3
v_gene: TRBV28

CDR3aa: CASSLGPPSYNEQFF
j_gene: TRBJ2-1
v_gene: TRBV7-3

CDR3aa: CTINRVGGLQYF
j_gene: TRBJ2-7
v_gene: TRBV1

CDR3aa: CASSTQHENTEAFF
j_gene: TRBJ1-1
v_gene: TRBV9

CDR3aa: CASSLGLTLNTEAFF
j_gene: TRBJ1-1
v_gene: TRBV7-8

CDR3aa: CSVSDSMNTEAFF
j_gene: TRBJ1-1
v_gene: TRBV29-1

CDR3aa: CASSPDRSRRDTQYF
j_gene: TRBJ2-3
v_gene: TRBV19

CDR3aa: CASSPRLAGGTTGELFF
j_gene: TRBJ2-2
v_gene: TRBV11-3

CDR3aa: CASSLRKGYTEAFF
j_gene: TRBJ1-1
v_gene: TRBV21-1

CDR3aa: CASSSGRSSYEQYF
j_gene: TRBJ2-7
v_gene: TRBV6-1

CDR3aa: CASSLFLGYPLGKLFF
j_gene: TRBJ1-4
v_gene: TRBV7-2

CDR3aa: CASTKVAGPNEQFF
j_gene: TRBJ2-1
v_gene: TRBV7-6